This is a list of T cell receptor beta chains from one sample in a study of beta chain features in type 1 diabetes. Using immunoSEQ multiplex PCR, the repertoire was profiled, and TCRdb retains in-frame clones only, with some absent. The top ten clones hold 0.44% of a sample with almost 350,000 clones, approximately 8% of them seen once. The sequenced material came from central memory CD4+ T cells from blood. The origin of the receptors is a woman under 30 in good health. Each CDR3 is given with its conserved first and last residue. Each record gives: V gene, J gene, D gene, clone size, CDR3 DNA, CDR3 protein. D genes are given only for firm matches. Clone size is shown for a subset of rows, as once, few, many or a class of expanded clone.

TRBV29-1	TRBJ1-1	.	.	TGCAGCGTTGAATTCATCGGTTCAGAAGCTTTCTTT	CSVEFIGSEAFF
TRBV7-9	TRBJ2-3	.	.	TGTGCCAGCAGCTTAGCCCCGGAGGATACGCAGTATTTT	CASSLAPEDTQYF
TRBV7-9	TRBJ1-4	.	.	TGTGCCAGCACGGCTAATGAAAAACTGTTTTTT	CASTANEKLFF
TRBV5-1	TRBJ2-5	TRBD2	few	TGCGCCAGCAGCTTGGGGACTAGCGGGAGTACTGTAGCAGAGACCCAGTACTTC	CASSLGTSGSTVAETQYF
TRBV6-6	TRBJ2-5	TRBD2	few	TGTGCCAGCAGTTACGGTTTGGGGGGGTACCAAGAGACCCAGTACTTC	CASSYGLGGYQETQYF
TRBV28	TRBJ2-1	.	many	TGTGCCAGCAGTTTAGCCCCCAATGAGCAGTTCTTC	CASSLAPNEQFF
TRBV5-1	TRBJ2-4	.	few	TGCGCCAGCAGCTTGGACCCCTCGAAGACCAAAAACATTCAGTACTTC	CASSLDPSKTKNIQYF
TRBV11-2	TRBJ1-1	.	.	TGTGCCAGCAGCTTACAGGGGATGAACACTGAAGCTTTCTTT	CASSLQGMNTEAFF
TRBV7-9	TRBJ1-1	.	few	TGTGCCAGCAGTGGATTGGAGGTAACTGAAGCTTTCTTT	CASSGLEVTEAFF
TRBV4-2	TRBJ2-2	.	few	TGTGCCAGCAGCCAAGAAGTTACAAGGGCCGGGGAGCTGTTTTTT	CASSQEVTRAGELFF
TRBV7-2	TRBJ1-3	.	few	TGTGCCAGCAGCCCTTCTGGAAACACCATATATTTT	CASSPSGNTIYF
TRBV9	TRBJ2-7	TRBD1	.	TGTGCCAGCAGCTTGCGGACAGGGGGGGCCTACGAGCAGTACTTC	CASSLRTGGAYEQYF
TRBV7-2	TRBJ1-5	.	.	TGTGCCAGCAGCTTAGATGGTCAGCCCCAGCATTTT	CASSLDGQPQHF
TRBV7-2	TRBJ2-7	TRBD2	.	TGTGCCAGCAGACTAGCGTACAGCTCCTACGAGCAGTACTTC	CASRLAYSSYEQYF
TRBV2	TRBJ2-2	.	few	TGTGCCAGCAGTGATTCGGGGTACACCGGGGAGCTGTTTTTT	CASSDSGYTGELFF
TRBV6-5	TRBJ1-1	TRBD1	.	TGTGCCAGCATTTGGTTAGGGGGCGTGAACACTGAAGCTTTCTTT	CASIWLGGVNTEAFF
TRBV4-3	TRBJ2-3	.	.	TGCGCCAGCAGCCAAGAGAAAGTCTCGAACGCACCAGATACGCAGTATTTT	CASSQEKVSNAPDTQYF
TRBV2	TRBJ1-1	.	few	TGTGCCAGCAGTGAAGCGCGTCGGGGGAATGAAGCTTTCTTT	CASSEARRGNEAFF
TRBV6-6	TRBJ2-7	TRBD1	few	TGTGCCAGCACCCGCCGGGACAGCAGCTCCTACGAGCAGTACTTC	CASTRRDSSSYEQYF
TRBV19	TRBJ2-7	TRBD1	many	TGTGCCAGTAAACCGGGACAGAGCTACGAGCAGTACTTC	CASKPGQSYEQYF
TRBV15	TRBJ2-1	TRBD2	many	TGTGCCACCAGCAGAGATTTTAGGAGCGGGAGGAAGGTTGATGAGCAGTTCTTC	CATSRDFRSGRKVDEQFF
TRBV19	TRBJ1-1	.	.	TGTGCCAGTAGTACAAGGGGGTTCATGAACACTGAAGCTTTCTTT	CASSTRGFMNTEAFF
TRBV6-1	TRBJ2-7	TRBD1	.	TGTGCCAGCGCTGGGACAGTCGTACCCTACGAGCAGTACTTC	CASAGTVVPYEQYF
TRBV7-2	TRBJ1-4	.	.	TGTGCCAGCAGCTGGAGACATGGGGAGGGTGAAAAACTGTTTTTT	CASSWRHGEGEKLFF
TRBV6-1	TRBJ2-7	.	.	TGTGCCAGCACCTCGATTGCAGGGAGAAGGGAAGAGCAGTACTTC	CASTSIAGRREEQYF
TRBV28	TRBJ2-2	TRBD1	.	TGTGCCAGCAGTCCCCCGTTGGGGACAGGTGGGACCGGGGAGCTGTTTTTT	CASSPPLGTGGTGELFF
TRBV28	TRBJ1-1	.	few	TGTGCCAGCACGATGAACACTGAAGCTTTCTTT	CASTMNTEAFF
TRBV6-1	TRBJ2-7	.	few	TGTGCCAGCAGTCTCAATTATCTCTACGAGCAGTACTTC	CASSLNYLYEQYF
TRBV5-6	TRBJ2-7	.	few	TGTGCCAGCAGCGTGGACTATCTACACGAGCAGTACTTC	CASSVDYLHEQYF
TRBV11-1	TRBJ2-2	TRBD2	few	TGTGCCAGCAGCCTTAGAGGCATCACTAGCGGCTCGAACACCGGGGAGCTGTTTTTT	CASSLRGITSGSNTGELFF
TRBV29-1	TRBJ2-7	.	.	TGCAGCGTTGAGGATGGGGCAGCTTACGGGAAGCAGTACTTC	CSVEDGAAYGKQYF
TRBV27	TRBJ2-7	TRBD1	.	TGTGCCAGCAGGAGCCTAGGACAGGTGGGGTCCTACGAGCAGTACTTC	CASRSLGQVGSYEQYF
TRBV4-2	TRBJ2-5	.	few	TGTGCCAGCAGCCAAGATCGGGTACAGACCCAGTACTTC	CASSQDRVQTQYF
TRBV28	TRBJ2-3	.	.	TGTGCCAGCAGTTTTAGCCTCAAAGATACGCAGTATTTT	CASSFSLKDTQYF
TRBV7-9	TRBJ1-2	TRBD1	.	TGTGCCAGCAGTTTACAGGGGTCGGACTATGGCTACACCTTC	CASSLQGSDYGYTF